The 15 T cell receptor beta chains in this list originate from one sample, sequenced in a study of cytotoxic CD8 clonotypes in ibrutinib-treated CLL (dated by TCRdb to the early 2020s). The sample's time point label, decoded: 20 to 25 months on ibrutinib. The library was made by the immunoSEQ multiplex PCR assay. As stored in TCRdb, this immuneACCESS dataset retains in-frame rearrangements with V and J assigned. A fraction of the clones does not appear; measured against another copy, unresolved V genes explain less than half of the discrepancy, and the remainder lacks a known reason. Present in this sample are 160,000 or so clones, 84% of which were seen just once. The ten largest clones capture roughly 4.6% of the sample. The sequenced sample was PBMCs, obtained after 24 months of ibrutinib treatment. These receptor sequences come from a human donor with chronic lymphocytic leukemia.

DNA of the CDR3: TGTGCCAGCAGCTTAGGCCCGCGCTATAGCTCCTACAATGAGCAGTTCTTC. It translates to CASSLGPRYSSYNEQFF. The chain employs TRBV11-1 and TRBJ2-1; D unresolved. CDR1 is SGHAT, CDR2 FQDESV, per germline (reference sequence). V lost 1 base, J lost 0 bases, and 13 bases lay in between. The CDR3 covers 17 residues.

The chain uses TRBV18 and TRBJ2-7; 12 bases are a match to TRBD2. This CDR3 contains 15 residues. Germline V gene sequence: CDR1 KGHSH, CDR2 LQKENI. V shed 6 bases and J 2 bases; nucleotides not matched to a gene: 5. CDR3 coding DNA: TGTGCCAGCTCCCGGACTAGCGGGGAACCCTACGAGCAGTACTTC. Its protein is CASSRTSGEPYEQYF.

This clone was detected only a few times. The chain couples TRBV5-1 to TRBJ1-2; TRBD1 aligns across 9 bases. Germline V CDR1 and CDR2: SGHRS, YFSETQ. This CDR3 has 12 residues. Trimming removed 0 bases from V and 12 bases from J; junction bases left unmatched: 3. The CDR3, as DNA: TGCGCCAGCAGCTTGGACAGGGGGCAACACACCTTC. Translation gives CASSLDRGQHTF.

This clone is a singleton in its sample. The J gene is TRBJ1-6, the V gene TRBV25-1; no reliable D call. In germline, CDR1 is MGHDK, CDR2 SYGVNS. Trimming stripped 3 bases from V and 1 base from J, with 13 bases between. CDR3 length equals 17 residues. In DNA, the CDR3 is TGTGCCAGCAGTGATCCCAAGCGAGGGTCCTATAATTCACCCCTCCACTTT. This codes for CASSDPKRGSYNSPLHF. Variable domain in full (rest from reference TRBV25-1 and TRBJ1-6): EADIYQTPRYLVIGTGKKITLECSQTMGHDKMYWYQQDPGMELHLIHYSYGVNSTEKGDLSSESTVSRIRTEHFPLTLESARPSHTSQYLCASSDPKRGSYNSPLHFGNGTRLTVT.

The chain recombines TRBV28 with TRBJ2-2, with D hard to call. Germline CDR1 reads MDHEN; CDR2 reads SYDVKM. CDR3 size: 14 residues. The V end lost 7 bases, the J end lost 7 bases, and 16 bases lay between the germline ends. Here the CDR3 DNA reads TGTGCCAGCACTTACGTTGCTCCGGACGGGGAGCTGTTTTTT. Translated: CASTYVAPDGELFF. The full variable domain, in which reference TRBV28 and TRBJ2-2 provide the parts outside the CDR3, is DVKVTQSSRYLVKRTGEKVFLECVQDMDHENMFWYRQDPGLGLRLIYFSYDVKMKEKGDIPEGYSVSREKKERFSLILESASTNQTSMYLCASTYVAPDGELFFGEGSRLTVL.

The chain couples TRBV7-2 to TRBJ1-5; no clear D. With 0 bases removed from V and 3 bases from J, the gap between germline ends came to 6 bases. This CDR3 comprises 14 residues. CDR1 and CDR2 from the germline V gene are SGHTA and FQGNSA. DNA for the CDR3: TGTGCCAGCAGCTTAGCGGGGAACAATCAGCCCCAGCATTTT. It specifies CASSLAGNNQPQHF.

This chain links TRBV7-9 with TRBJ1-2; no clear D. This CDR3 region has 11 residues. The ends were cut back, 5 bases at V and 3 bases at J, with 4 bases in the middle. Germline V gives CDR1 SEHNR, CDR2 FQNEAQ (reference sequence). This CDR3 reads CASSPHYGYTF. The CDR3 region has the DNA TGTGCCAGCAGCCCTCACTATGGCTACACCTTC.

The chain employs TRBV7-9 and TRBJ2-1, with D tentatively TRBD1 (6 bases). This CDR3 is built from 15 residues. Germline-derived CDR1 and CDR2 are SEHNR and FQNEAQ (reference sequence). Trimming cost V 4 bases and J 7 bases, with 17 bases left between them. Here the CDR3 reads CASSSYAGAFNEQFF. CDR3 DNA: TGTGCCAGCAGCTCCTACGCAGGGGCTTTTAATGAGCAGTTCTTC.

The chain carries TRBV5-1 and TRBJ1-2; unclear D gene. The CDR3 extends over 14 amino acids. Trimming cost V 2 bases and J 3 bases, with 11 bases left between them. Germline CDR1 is SGHRS and CDR2 is YFSETQ. The CDR3 region has the DNA TGCGCCAGCAGCTTTTTGTATGGTTACTATGGCTACACCTTC. Residues: CASSFLYGYYGYTF.

This rearrangement joins TRBV6-6 to TRBJ2-2; D gene ambiguous. V shed 5 bases and J shed 5 bases, with 3 bases lying between them. The V gene's germline CDR1 is MNHNY and CDR2 SVGAGI (reference sequence). The CDR3 length is 11 residues. As DNA, the CDR3 is TGTGCCAGCAGTAGAACCGGGGAGCTGTTTTTT. Protein: CASSRTGELFF.

The V and J genes are TRBV7-3 and TRBJ1-1, with TRBD1 as a possible D gene (5 bases). Germline values: CDR1 SGHTA, CDR2 FQGTGA. The ends were cut back, 1 base at V and 11 bases at J, with 17 bases in the middle. The CDR3 runs 14 residues. The CDR3 reads CASSLNPTDSVAFF. In DNA form, the CDR3 reads TGTGCCAGCAGCTTAAACCCGACAGACAGTGTGGCTTTCTTT.

This chain links TRBV6-5 with TRBJ1-2; TRBD1 aligns across 9 bases. The V gene end was trimmed by 6 bases and the J gene end by 6 bases; junction bases not matched to a gene: 8. The germline V gene has CDR1 MNHEY and CDR2 SVGAGI. The CDR3 has 14 amino acids. CDR3 sequence reads: CASRRTGEADGYTF. In nucleotides, the CDR3 is TGTGCCAGCAGACGGACAGGGGAGGCGGATGGCTACACCTTC.

The J gene is TRBJ2-7, the V gene TRBV27, with a tentative D call TRBD2 (6 bases). The CDR3 has 14 amino acids. Trimming stripped 4 bases from V and 0 bases from J, with 10 bases between. Germline V gene data show CDR1 as MNHEY and CDR2 as SMNVEV (reference sequence). In DNA form, the CDR3 reads TGTGCCAGCAGTTGGGACTCACTCTCCTACGAGCAGTACTTC. Translated, it gives CASSWDSLSYEQYF.

This chain connects TRBV30 to TRBJ2-2, with D perhaps matching TRBD1 (6 bases). Germline CDR1 reads GTSNPN; CDR2 reads SVGIG (reference sequence). Deletions cut 2 bases from V and 1 base from J, with 20 bases between. The CDR3 has 18 amino acids. The CDR3 loop reads CAWSYDSHRVQNTGELFF. CDR3 nucleotide sequence: TGTGCCTGGAGTTACGACTCCCACAGGGTTCAGAACACCGGGGAGCTGTTTTTT.

The chain uses TRBV9 and TRBJ2-2; tentatively, D is TRBD1 (5 bases). Germline loops: CDR1 SGDLS, CDR2 YYNGEE. The V end lost 0 bases, the J end lost 4 bases, and 13 bases lay between the germline ends. This CDR3 has 16 amino acids. CDR3 in amino acids: CASSVGGREGTGELFF. The CDR3 nucleotides are TGTGCCAGCAGCGTAGGAGGCAGGGAAGGCACCGGGGAGCTGTTTTTT. Variable domain in full (rest from reference TRBV9 and TRBJ2-2): DSGVTQTPKHLITATGQRVTLRCSPRSGDLSVYWYQQSLDQGLQFLIQYYNGEERAKGNILERFSAQQFPDLHSELNLSSLELGDSALYFCASSVGGREGTGELFFGEGSRLTVL.